This T cell receptor (beta chain) derives from a study of CD8+CD57+ T cells in acquired aplastic anemia. For CDR3 and TCR beta VDJ profiling, genomic DNA was the template used. TCRdb reanalysed the reads using MiXCR and keeps one entry per CDR3 protein. The sample consists of fewer than 80,000 distinct CDR3 sequences, around 70% of them appearing once. Previously, flow cytometry had revealed CD8+CD57+ cell expansion in the patients chosen for sequencing. The CDR3 sequence is 15 residues long. Looked up from germline, CDR1 is SGHRS and CDR2 is YFSETQ. V lost 2 bases, J lost 0 bases, and 9 bases lay in between.

The chain recombines TRBV5-1 with TRBJ1-5, with D uncertain. The sequenced sample was sorted CD4+, CD8+, or CD8+CD57+ T cells (not recorded which) from PBMCs. This TCR came from a human donor with aplastic anemia. The CDR3 is CASSLNAGSNQPQHF. CDR3 in DNA: TGCGCCAGCAGCTTAAACGCAGGTAGCAATCAGCCCCAGCATTTT.